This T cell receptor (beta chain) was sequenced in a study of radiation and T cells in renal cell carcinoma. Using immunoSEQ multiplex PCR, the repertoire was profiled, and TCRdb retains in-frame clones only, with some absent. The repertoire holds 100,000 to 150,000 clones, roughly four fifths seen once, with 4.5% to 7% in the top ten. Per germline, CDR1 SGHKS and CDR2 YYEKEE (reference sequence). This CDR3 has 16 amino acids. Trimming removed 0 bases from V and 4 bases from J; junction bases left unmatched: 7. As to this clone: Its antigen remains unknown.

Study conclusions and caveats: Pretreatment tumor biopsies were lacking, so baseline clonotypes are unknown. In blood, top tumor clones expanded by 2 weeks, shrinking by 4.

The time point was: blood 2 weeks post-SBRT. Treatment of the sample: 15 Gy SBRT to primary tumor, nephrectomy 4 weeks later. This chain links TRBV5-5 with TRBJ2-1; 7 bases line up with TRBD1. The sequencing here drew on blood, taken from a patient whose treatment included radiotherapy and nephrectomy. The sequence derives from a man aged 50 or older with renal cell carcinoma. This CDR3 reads CASSLVPGQFYNEQFF. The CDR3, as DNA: TGTGCCAGCAGCTTGGTTCCGGGACAGTTTTACAATGAGCAGTTCTTC.